The entry below describes one TCR beta chain. Sequencing was performed with immunoSEQ multiplex PCR; in TCRdb, only in-frame clones are kept and a portion is missing. The sample lists a few hundred thousand clones, 86% seen once, with under 0.85% in the top ten. The data originate from a study of cytomegalovirus exposure and HLA in healthy donors. V lost 4 bases and J lost 3; bases outside the gene matches: 5. CDR3 length: 14 amino acids. The germline V gene has CDR1 MDHEN and CDR2 SYDVKM. The specimen was PBMCs. The chain employs TRBV28 and TRBJ1-2, with 7 bases lining up with TRBD1. The source of this sequence is a woman younger than 30 in good health and CMV-seronegative. This CDR3 is CASSSGTADYGYTF. The CDR3 DNA reads as TGTGCCAGCAGTTCAGGGACAGCCGACTATGGCTACACCTTC.